Listed below are T cell receptor beta chains from one sample, sequenced in a study of beta chain features in type 1 diabetes. Data came from immunoSEQ multiplex PCR; TCRdb stores just in-frame clones and leaves some out. This sample has 500,000 to 700,000 clones; 15% occur once, and the top ten carry around 0.1%. What was sequenced was naive CD4+ T cells from blood. Receptors were obtained from a man younger than 35 in good health. Both conserved end residues are part of each CDR3. A D gene is named only where the DNA matches it firmly. Clone size, where shown, is once, few, many, or a class for clones that have expanded.

clone_size j_call v_call d_call cdr3_aa cdr3_nt
. TRBJ1-5 TRBV7-9 . CASSLKGGSAQPQHF TGTGCCAGCAGCTTGAAGGGGGGCTCGGCTCAGCCCCAGCATTTT
. TRBJ2-3 TRBV7-2 . CASSSRNVRTDTQYF TGTGCCAGCAGCTCGAGAAACGTACGCACAGATACGCAGTATTTT
. TRBJ1-1 TRBV30 . CAWSVRRGVEAFF TGTGCCTGGAGTGTTCGTCGGGGGGTTGAGGCTTTCTTT
few TRBJ1-1 TRBV9 . CASSVEWSGLTEAFF TGTGCCAGCAGCGTAGAATGGTCAGGGCTGACTGAAGCTTTCTTT
. TRBJ1-5 TRBV12-5 . CASGLVQGGSRQPQHF TGTGCTAGTGGTTTGGTACAAGGAGGGAGTCGTCAGCCCCAGCATTTT
. TRBJ1-2 TRBV2 . CASRRQGNYGYTF TGTGCCAGCAGGCGTCAGGGAAACTATGGCTACACCTTC
once TRBJ2-1 TRBV5-3 . CARSFRGDTTNEQFF TGTGCCAGAAGCTTTCGGGGGGACACCACCAATGAGCAGTTCTTC
few TRBJ1-1 TRBV30 . CAWSFGNTEAFF TGTGCCTGGAGTTTTGGGAACACTGAAGCTTTCTTT
many TRBJ2-1 TRBV7-3 . CASSLLTSYNEQFF TGTGCCAGCAGCTTGCTCACCTCCTACAATGAGCAGTTCTTC
few TRBJ1-1 TRBV10-3 TRBD1 CAIRPDREGIEAFF TGTGCCATCAGGCCCGACAGGGAGGGAATTGAAGCTTTCTTT
. TRBJ2-7 TRBV6-5 . CASSSGVVFNEQYF TGTGCCAGCAGTTCAGGGGTAGTGTTCAACGAGCAGTACTTC
few TRBJ2-7 TRBV7-2 TRBD1 CASSPGQGKYF TGTGCCAGCAGCCCCGGACAGGGGAAGTACTTC
few TRBJ2-7 TRBV7-2 TRBD1 CASRRDRAGNYEQYF TGTGCCAGCAGAAGGGACAGGGCTGGGAACTACGAGCAGTACTTC
few TRBJ2-1 TRBV5-1 . CASVAASYNEQFF TGCGCCAGCGTGGCGGCTTCCTACAATGAGCAGTTCTTC
. TRBJ2-2 TRBV7-7 TRBD1 CASSLEGAGTGELFF TGTGCCAGCAGCTTAGAGGGGGCTGGCACCGGGGAGCTGTTTTTT
. TRBJ2-6 TRBV7-7 . CASSPEAGANVLTF TGTGCCAGCAGCCCGGAGGCTGGGGCCAACGTCCTGACTTTC
. TRBJ1-2 TRBV5-4 TRBD1 CASSSRGQGLYGYTF TGTGCCAGCAGCTCACGGGGACAGGGGCTCTATGGCTACACCTTC
few TRBJ1-2 TRBV2 . CASSEGRAGNGYTF TGTGCCAGCAGTGAAGGCAGGGCCGGGAATGGCTACACCTTC
. TRBJ2-7 TRBV5-1 TRBD2 CASSSTRGGLGGEQYF TGCGCCAGCAGCTCGACTCGCGGGGGACTGGGTGGCGAGCAGTACTTC
. TRBJ2-6 TRBV15 . CATRRGSGANVLTF TGTGCCACCCGGAGGGGAAGTGGGGCCAACGTCCTGACTTTC
few TRBJ1-5 TRBV30 TRBD1 CAWSRGTGGYQPQHF TGTGCCTGGAGTCGTGGTACAGGGGGCTATCAGCCCCAGCATTTT
few TRBJ2-1 TRBV2 . CASIRTGPWNEQFF TGTGCCAGCATCAGAACGGGGCCATGGAATGAGCAGTTCTTC
. TRBJ1-1 TRBV6-5 TRBD1 CASSSAGTGGREAFF TGTGCCAGCAGTTCAGCCGGGACAGGGGGTCGGGAAGCTTTCTTT
few TRBJ1-1 TRBV27 TRBD1 CASSFLFDRARPEAFF TGTGCCAGCAGTTTCCTCTTCGACAGGGCGCGGCCTGAAGCTTTCTTT
. TRBJ2-7 TRBV18 . CASSPDRNSHEQYF TGTGCCAGCTCACCTGACAGGAATTCCCACGAGCAGTACTTC
. TRBJ2-2 TRBV19 . CASRRDSVPTGELFF TGTGCCAGTAGAAGGGACTCCGTCCCCACCGGGGAGCTGTTTTTT
. TRBJ1-2 TRBV7-8 . CASSFRAFYGYTF TGTGCCAGCAGCTTTAGGGCTTTCTATGGCTACACCTTC
. TRBJ1-2 TRBV18 . CASSPGDGYGYTF TGTGCCAGCTCACCAGGGGACGGCTATGGCTACACCTTC
. TRBJ2-6 TRBV7-3 . CASSPRQVFLSGANVLTF TGTGCCAGCAGCCCCCGACAGGTTTTCCTCTCTGGGGCCAACGTCCTGACTTTC
few TRBJ1-1 TRBV19 TRBD1 CASSGSDRGNTEAFF TGTGCCAGTAGTGGTTCGGACAGGGGCAACACTGAAGCTTTCTTT
few TRBJ2-7 TRBV7-9 TRBD2 CASSSQSTSGRFHYEQYF TGTGCCAGCAGCTCCCAATCGACTAGCGGGAGGTTCCACTACGAGCAGTACTTC
few TRBJ1-5 TRBV6-5 . CASSYPEGGNQPQHF TGTGCCAGCAGTTACCCAGAGGGAGGGAATCAGCCCCAGCATTTT
few TRBJ2-1 TRBV4-1 . CASSQRQLANNEQFF TGCGCCAGCAGCCAAAGGCAACTAGCCAACAATGAGCAGTTCTTC
. TRBJ2-5 TRBV5-1 . CASSSLGGQTQYF TGCGCCAGCAGCTCCCTAGGTGGTCAGACCCAGTACTTC
. TRBJ2-3 TRBV28 . CASSPPRMGPSTDTQYF TGTGCCAGCAGTCCCCCTAGGATGGGGCCCAGCACAGATACGCAGTATTTT
few TRBJ1-4 TRBV7-9 TRBD1 CASSLTTGRIEKLFF TGTGCCAGCAGCTTGACGACAGGGCGTATTGAAAAACTGTTTTTT
few TRBJ1-1 TRBV6-5 . CASSYSRGIGGTEAFF TGTGCCAGCAGTTACTCGAGAGGGATCGGAGGAACTGAAGCTTTCTTT
. TRBJ2-1 TRBV6-5 TRBD2 CASRVLAGATGEQFF TGTGCCAGCAGGGTACTAGCGGGAGCCACGGGTGAGCAGTTCTTC
. TRBJ2-1 TRBV6-1 . CASSEAHRVYNEQFF TGTGCCAGCAGTGAAGCTCACAGGGTCTACAATGAGCAGTTCTTC
. TRBJ1-5 TRBV7-3 . CASSLRAGVPQHF TGTGCCAGCAGTCTACGGGCGGGTGTACCCCAGCATTTT
. TRBJ1-5 TRBV28 TRBD1 CASSRPDRGWDQPQHF TGTGCCAGCAGTCGGCCAGACAGGGGCTGGGATCAGCCCCAGCATTTT